The source of this T cell receptor beta chain is a study of T cell repertoires and HLA-DP antigens. Method: immunoSEQ multiplex PCR; TCRdb's copy keeps in-frame clones and lacks some. The data contain fewer than 95,000 clones, roughly 86% of them singletons. The sample holds a few counts of this clone. The antigen remains undetermined. Trimming left V 1 base short and J 7 bases short, with 10 bases between. The CDR3 sequence is 13 residues long. Germline CDR1 and CDR2: SGHTA and FQGNSA. This clonotype originated in a man aged 45 to 65 in good health and CMV-seronegative. The chain joins TRBV7-2 to TRBJ1-1; D gene uncertain. The sequenced sample was CD4+ T cells from PBMCs. CDR3 nucleotide sequence: TGTGCCAGCAGCTTAGGCAGCCTCCGTGAAGCTTTCTTT. Protein sequence: CASSLGSLREAFF.